The entry that follows covers one T cell receptor (beta chain) sequence. This sample is drawn from a study of technical replicates of blood from several donors. Germline values: CDR1 SGHDT, CDR2 YYEEEE. This CDR3 contains 15 residues. V shed 7 bases and J 0 bases; nucleotides not matched to a gene: 9. Some clones are missing from TCRdb's copy, which holds only in-frame ones; the method was immunoSEQ multiplex PCR. Of roughly 68,000 clones in the sample, about 87% were seen once. Sequenced sample: PBMCs. The chain joins TRBV5-6 to TRBJ2-7, with 8 bases fitting TRBD1. This TCR was sampled from a human donor in good health. Some clones in this sample may be carry-over from other donors' samples. CDR3 DNA sequence: TGTGCCAGCGGATCTGACAGGGGATCCTCCTACGAGCAGTACTTC. Amino acid sequence: CASGSDRGSSYEQYF.